Included here is one T cell receptor (beta chain) sequence, with context. Its antigen is undetermined. The CDR3 is 11 residues long. Between the trimmed V and J ends, which lost 6 bases and 1 base, there was a span of 5 bases. Germline V CDR1 and CDR2: GTSNPN, SVGIG (reference sequence). Assay: immunoSEQ multiplex PCR; the TCRdb copy retains only in-frame clones and omits some. The sample carries roughly 66,000 clones, 75% to 90% recorded once. This specimen belongs to a study of T cells in localized non-small cell lung cancer. Findings and caveats of the study: Tumor samples were not multi-region, leaving intratumor heterogeneity unexcluded. Longer overall survival accompanied higher blood T cell density. T cell clonality was highest in uninvolved adjacent lung, above tumor. Adjacent lung exhibited a median of about 57 among the 100 most abundant tumor clones.

The V gene is TRBV30, the J gene TRBJ2-3; D remains ambiguous. The material was peripheral blood, obtained before any cancer treatment. The sequence came from a woman aged 35 to 70 with stage I lung adenocarcinoma. The chain's CDR3 is CACAGTDTQYF. The CDR3 DNA follows: TGTGCCTGTGCGGGCACAGATACGCAGTATTTT.